This T cell receptor beta chain is from a study of blood T cell repertoires in COVID-19. Background on the study: PBMCs, B-cell-depleted T cells, or T cells provided the cDNA or gDNA that made up the material.

In the original workflow: Researchers report that nucleated cell counts were estimated from reference gene primer amplification. TCRdb's copy holds only in-frame clones and misses some; the assay was immunoSEQ multiplex PCR. The V and J calls and the clone size are those of that table, but D and trimming were determined from the DNA. The sample consists of roughly 80,000 clones, around 82% of them appearing once. Germline values: CDR1 LGHDT, CDR2 YNNKEL (reference sequence). The CDR3 totals 15 residues. Deletions cut 2 bases from V and 7 bases from J, with 14 bases between. Sequencing was performed on peripheral blood. This sequence joins TRBV3-1 (or the pseudogene TRBV3-2) and TRBJ1-4; D perhaps matches TRBD1 (5 bases). The TCR sequence derives from a human donor in a cohort sampled during active COVID-19. CDR3 sequence: CASSQWSQGGEKLFF. As DNA, the CDR3 is TGTGCCAGCAGCCAATGGTCCCAGGGTGGTGAAAAACTGTTTTTT.